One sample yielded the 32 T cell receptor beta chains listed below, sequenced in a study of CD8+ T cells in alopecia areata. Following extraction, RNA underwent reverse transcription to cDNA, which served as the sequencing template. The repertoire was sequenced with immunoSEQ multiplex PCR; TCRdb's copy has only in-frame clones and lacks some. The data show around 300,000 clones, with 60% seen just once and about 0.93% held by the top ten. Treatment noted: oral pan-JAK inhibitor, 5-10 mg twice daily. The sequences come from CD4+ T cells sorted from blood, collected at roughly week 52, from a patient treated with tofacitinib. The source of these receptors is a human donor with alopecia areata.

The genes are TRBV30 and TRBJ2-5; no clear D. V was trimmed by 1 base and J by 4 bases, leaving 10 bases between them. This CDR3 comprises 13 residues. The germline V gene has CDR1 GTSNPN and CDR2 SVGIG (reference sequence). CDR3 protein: CAWSGLLGETQYF. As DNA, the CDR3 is TGTGCCTGGAGTGGACTTTTAGGAGAGACCCAGTACTTC.

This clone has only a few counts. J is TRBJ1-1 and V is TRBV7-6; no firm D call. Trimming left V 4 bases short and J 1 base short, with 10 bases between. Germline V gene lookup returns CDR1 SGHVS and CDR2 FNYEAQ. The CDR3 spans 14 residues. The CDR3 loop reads CASSSEPGNTEAFF. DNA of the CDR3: TGTGCCAGCAGCTCTGAGCCGGGGAACACTGAAGCTTTCTTT.

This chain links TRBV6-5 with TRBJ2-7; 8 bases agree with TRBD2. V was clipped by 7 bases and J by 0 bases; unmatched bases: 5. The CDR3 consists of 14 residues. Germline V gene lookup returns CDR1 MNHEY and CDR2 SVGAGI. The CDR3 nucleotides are TGTGCCAGCACCAGAGCGGGGGTCTCCTACGAGCAGTACTTC. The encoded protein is CASTRAGVSYEQYF.

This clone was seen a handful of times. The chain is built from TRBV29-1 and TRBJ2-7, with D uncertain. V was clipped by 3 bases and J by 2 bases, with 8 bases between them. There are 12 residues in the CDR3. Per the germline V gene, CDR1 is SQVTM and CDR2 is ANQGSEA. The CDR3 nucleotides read TGCAGCGTTGATACGGCCACCTACGAGCAGTACTTC. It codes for CSVDTATYEQYF.

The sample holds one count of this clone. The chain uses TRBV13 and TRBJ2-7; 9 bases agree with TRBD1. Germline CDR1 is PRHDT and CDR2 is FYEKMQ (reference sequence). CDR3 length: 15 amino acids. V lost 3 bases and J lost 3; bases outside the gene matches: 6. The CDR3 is CASSFGTGRSYEQYF. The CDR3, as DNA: TGTGCCAGCAGCTTTGGGACAGGGAGGAGCTACGAGCAGTACTTC.

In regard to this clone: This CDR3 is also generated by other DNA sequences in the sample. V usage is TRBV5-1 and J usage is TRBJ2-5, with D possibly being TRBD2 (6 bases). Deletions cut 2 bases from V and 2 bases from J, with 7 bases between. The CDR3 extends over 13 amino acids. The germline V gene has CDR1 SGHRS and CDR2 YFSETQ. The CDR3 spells CASSLGRQETQYF. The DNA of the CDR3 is TGCGCCAGCAGCTTAGGGAGGCAAGAGACCCAGTACTTC.

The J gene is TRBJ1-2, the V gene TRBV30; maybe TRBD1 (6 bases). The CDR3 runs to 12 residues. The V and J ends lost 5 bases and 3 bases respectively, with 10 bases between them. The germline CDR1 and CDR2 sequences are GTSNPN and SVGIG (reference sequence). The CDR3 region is CAWQGYDYGYTF. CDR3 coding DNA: TGTGCCTGGCAGGGGTACGACTATGGCTACACCTTC.

CDR3 nucleotide sequence: TGTGCCAGCAGTTTATTCGGACAGGGAATGGGCACCGGGGAGCTGTTTTTT. As protein: CASSLFGQGMGTGELFF. This chain links TRBV27 with TRBJ2-2, with 8 bases aligning to TRBD1. CDR1 and CDR2 from the germline V gene are MNHEY and SMNVEV (reference sequence). With V trimmed by 1 base and J by 4 bases, 8 bases remained unmatched. The CDR3 spans 17 residues.

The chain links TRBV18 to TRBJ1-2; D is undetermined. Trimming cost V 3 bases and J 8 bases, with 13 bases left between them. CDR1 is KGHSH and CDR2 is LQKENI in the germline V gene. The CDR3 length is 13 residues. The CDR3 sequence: CASSPSDKLGYTF. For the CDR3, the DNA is TGTGCCAGCTCACCTTCCGACAAGCTCGGCTACACCTTC.

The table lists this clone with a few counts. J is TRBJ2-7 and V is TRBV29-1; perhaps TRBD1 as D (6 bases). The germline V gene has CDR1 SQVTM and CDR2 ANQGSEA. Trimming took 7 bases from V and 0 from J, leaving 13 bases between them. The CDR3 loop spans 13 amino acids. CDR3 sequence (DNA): TGCAGCGCGTCCGGGACACCCTCCTACGAGCAGTACTTC. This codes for CSASGTPSYEQYF.

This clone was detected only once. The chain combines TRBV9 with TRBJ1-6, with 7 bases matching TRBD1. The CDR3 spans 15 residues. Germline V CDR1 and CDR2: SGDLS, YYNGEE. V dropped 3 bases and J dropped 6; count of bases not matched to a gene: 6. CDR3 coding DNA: TGTGCCAGCAGCGCTGGGGGACAGCCTAATTCACCCCTCCACTTT. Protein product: CASSAGGQPNSPLHF. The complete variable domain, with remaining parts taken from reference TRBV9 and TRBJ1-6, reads DSGVTQTPKHLITATGQRVTLRCSPRSGDLSVYWYQQSLDQGLQFLIQYYNGEERAKGNILERFSAQQFPDLHSELNLSSLELGDSALYFCASSAGGQPNSPLHFGNGTRLTVT.

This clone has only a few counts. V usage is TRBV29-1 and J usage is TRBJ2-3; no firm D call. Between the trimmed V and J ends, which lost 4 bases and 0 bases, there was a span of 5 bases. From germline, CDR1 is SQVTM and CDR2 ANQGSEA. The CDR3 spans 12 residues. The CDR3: CSVVESTDTQYF. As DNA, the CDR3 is TGCAGCGTTGTGGAGAGCACAGATACGCAGTATTTT.

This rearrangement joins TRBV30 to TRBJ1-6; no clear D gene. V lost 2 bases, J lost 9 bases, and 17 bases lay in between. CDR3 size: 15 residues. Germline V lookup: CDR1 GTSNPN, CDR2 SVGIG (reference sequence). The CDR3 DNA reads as TGTGCCTGGAGTCCCACCAGGAGAAGTTTTTCACCCCTCCACTTT. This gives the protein CAWSPTRRSFSPLHF.

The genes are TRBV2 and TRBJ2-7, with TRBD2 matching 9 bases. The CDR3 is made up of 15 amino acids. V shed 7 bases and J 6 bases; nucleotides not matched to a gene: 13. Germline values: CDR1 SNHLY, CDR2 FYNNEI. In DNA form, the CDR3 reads TGTGCCAGCACGGCTCTTGTAGCGGGGGTCGGCGAGCAGTACTTC. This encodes CASTALVAGVGEQYF.

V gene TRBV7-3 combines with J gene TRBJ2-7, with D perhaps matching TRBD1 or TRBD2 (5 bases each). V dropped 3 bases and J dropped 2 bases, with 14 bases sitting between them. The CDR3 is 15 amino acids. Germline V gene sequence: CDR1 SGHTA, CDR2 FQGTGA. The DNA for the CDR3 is TGTGCCAGCAGCTTCCCGGGACGGCCCCCCTACGAGCAGTACTTC. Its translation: CASSFPGRPPYEQYF.

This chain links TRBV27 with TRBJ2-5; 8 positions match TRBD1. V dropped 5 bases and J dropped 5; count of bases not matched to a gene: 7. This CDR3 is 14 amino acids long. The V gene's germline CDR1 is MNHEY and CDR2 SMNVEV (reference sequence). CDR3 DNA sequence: TGTGCCAGCAGTACCGCAGGGGGCCTGGAGACCCAGTACTTC. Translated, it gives CASSTAGGLETQYF.

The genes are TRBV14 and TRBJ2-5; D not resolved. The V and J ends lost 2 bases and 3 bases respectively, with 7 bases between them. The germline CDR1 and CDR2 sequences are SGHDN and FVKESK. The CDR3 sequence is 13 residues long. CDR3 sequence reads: CASSQNVKETQYF. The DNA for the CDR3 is TGTGCCAGCAGCCAAAACGTTAAAGAGACCCAGTACTTC.

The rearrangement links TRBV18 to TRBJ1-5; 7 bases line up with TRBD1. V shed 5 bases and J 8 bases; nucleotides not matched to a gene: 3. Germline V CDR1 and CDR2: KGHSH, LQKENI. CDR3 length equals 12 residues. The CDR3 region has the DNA TGTGCCAGCTCAAGACAGGGTGAGCCCCAGCATTTT. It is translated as CASSRQGEPQHF.

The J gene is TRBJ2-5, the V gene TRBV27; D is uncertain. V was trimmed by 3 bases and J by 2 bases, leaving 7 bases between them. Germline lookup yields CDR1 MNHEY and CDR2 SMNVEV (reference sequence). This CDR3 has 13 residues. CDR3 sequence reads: CASSFRGQETQYF. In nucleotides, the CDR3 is TGTGCCAGCAGTTTCAGAGGACAAGAGACCCAGTACTTC.

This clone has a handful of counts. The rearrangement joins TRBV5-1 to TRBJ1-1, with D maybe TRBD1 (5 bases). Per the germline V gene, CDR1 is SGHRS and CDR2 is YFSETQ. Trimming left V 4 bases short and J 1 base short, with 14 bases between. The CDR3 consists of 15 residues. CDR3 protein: CASSVSGLANTEAFF. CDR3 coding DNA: TGCGCCAGCAGCGTTTCAGGGTTGGCGAACACTGAAGCTTTCTTT.

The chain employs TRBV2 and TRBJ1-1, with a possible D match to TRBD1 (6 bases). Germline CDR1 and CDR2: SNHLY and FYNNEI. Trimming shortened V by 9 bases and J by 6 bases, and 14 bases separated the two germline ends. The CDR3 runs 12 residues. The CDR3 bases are TGTGCCAGGGGGGCCGAGCCCCCTGAAGCTTTCTTT. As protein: CARGAEPPEAFF.

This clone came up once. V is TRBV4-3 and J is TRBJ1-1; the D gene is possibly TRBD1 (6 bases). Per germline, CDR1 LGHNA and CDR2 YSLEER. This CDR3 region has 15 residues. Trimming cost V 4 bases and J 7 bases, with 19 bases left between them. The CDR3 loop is CASSPHLDRPLEAFF. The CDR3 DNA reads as TGCGCCAGCAGCCCACACCTTGACAGGCCCCTTGAAGCTTTCTTT.

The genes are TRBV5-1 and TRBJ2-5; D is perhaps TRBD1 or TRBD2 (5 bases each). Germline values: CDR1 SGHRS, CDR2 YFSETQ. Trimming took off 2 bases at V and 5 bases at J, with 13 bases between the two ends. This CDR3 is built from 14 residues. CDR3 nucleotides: TGCGCCAGCAGCTTAAAAAGGGGCGGGGAGACCCAGTACTTC. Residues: CASSLKRGGETQYF.

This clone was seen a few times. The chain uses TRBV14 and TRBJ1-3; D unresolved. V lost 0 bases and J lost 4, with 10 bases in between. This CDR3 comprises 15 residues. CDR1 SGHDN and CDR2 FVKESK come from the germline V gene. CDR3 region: CASSQDQGWGNTIYF. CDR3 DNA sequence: TGTGCCAGCAGCCAAGATCAAGGGTGGGGAAACACCATATATTTT.

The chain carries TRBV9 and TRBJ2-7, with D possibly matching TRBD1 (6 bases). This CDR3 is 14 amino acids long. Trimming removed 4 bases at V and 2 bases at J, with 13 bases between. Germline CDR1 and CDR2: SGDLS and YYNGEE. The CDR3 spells CASSLDRRPYEQYF. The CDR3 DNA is TGTGCCAGCAGCCTTGACAGGCGACCCTACGAGCAGTACTTC. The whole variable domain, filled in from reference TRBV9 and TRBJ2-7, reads DSGVTQTPKHLITATGQRVTLRCSPRSGDLSVYWYQQSLDQGLQFLIQYYNGEERAKGNILERFSAQQFPDLHSELNLSSLELGDSALYFCASSLDRRPYEQYFGPGTRLTVT.

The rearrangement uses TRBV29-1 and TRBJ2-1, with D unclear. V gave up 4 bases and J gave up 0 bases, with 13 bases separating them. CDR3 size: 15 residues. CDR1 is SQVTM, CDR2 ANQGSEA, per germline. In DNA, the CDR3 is TGCAGCGTTGCCGTCGGAGCGAGCTCCTACAATGAGCAGTTCTTC. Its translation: CSVAVGASSYNEQFF.

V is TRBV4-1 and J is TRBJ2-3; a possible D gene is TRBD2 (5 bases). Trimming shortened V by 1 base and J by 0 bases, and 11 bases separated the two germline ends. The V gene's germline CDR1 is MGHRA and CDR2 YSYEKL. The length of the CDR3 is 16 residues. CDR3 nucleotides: TGCGCCAGCAGCCAAGGGCAGCGGCCTAGCACAGATACGCAGTATTTT. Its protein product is CASSQGQRPSTDTQYF.

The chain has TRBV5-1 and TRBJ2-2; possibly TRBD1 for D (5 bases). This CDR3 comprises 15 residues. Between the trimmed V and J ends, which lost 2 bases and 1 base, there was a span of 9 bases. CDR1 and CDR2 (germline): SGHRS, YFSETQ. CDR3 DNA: TGCGCCAGCAGCTTAAACGGACAGAACACCGGGGAGCTGTTTTTT. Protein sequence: CASSLNGQNTGELFF.

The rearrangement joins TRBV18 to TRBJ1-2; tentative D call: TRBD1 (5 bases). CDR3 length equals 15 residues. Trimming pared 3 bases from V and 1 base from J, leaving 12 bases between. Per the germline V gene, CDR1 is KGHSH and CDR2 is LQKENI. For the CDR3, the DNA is TGTGCCAGCTCACCCCGGGACGGAAGTAACTATGGCTACACCTTC. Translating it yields CASSPRDGSNYGYTF.

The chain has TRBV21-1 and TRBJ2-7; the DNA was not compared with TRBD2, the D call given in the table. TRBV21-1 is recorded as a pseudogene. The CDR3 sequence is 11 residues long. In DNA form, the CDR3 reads TGTGCCAGCAATTCTGCGTACGAGCAGTACTTC. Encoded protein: CASNSAYEQYF.

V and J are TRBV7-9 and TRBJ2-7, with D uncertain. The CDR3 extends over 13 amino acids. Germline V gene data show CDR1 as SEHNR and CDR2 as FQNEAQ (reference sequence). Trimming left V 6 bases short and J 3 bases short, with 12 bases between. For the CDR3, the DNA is TGTGCCAGCAGTCCCCCACAGAGCTACGAGCAGTACTTC. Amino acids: CASSPPQSYEQYF. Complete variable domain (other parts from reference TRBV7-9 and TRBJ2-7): DTGVSQNPRHKITKRGQNVTFRCDPISEHNRLYWYRQTLGQGPEFLTYFQNEAQLEKSRLLSDRFSAERPKGSFSTLEIQRTEQGDSAMYLCASSPPQSYEQYFGPGTRLTVT.

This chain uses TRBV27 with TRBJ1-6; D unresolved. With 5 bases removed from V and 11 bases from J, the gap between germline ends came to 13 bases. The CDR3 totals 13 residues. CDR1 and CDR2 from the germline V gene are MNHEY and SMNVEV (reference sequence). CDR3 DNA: TGTGCCAGCAGTCCCACCTACGATGCACCCCTCCACTTT. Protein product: CASSPTYDAPLHF.